This T cell receptor beta chain was sequenced for a study of T cells in Graves' hyperthyroidism and ophthalmopathy. Study conclusions and caveats: Blood shared most expanded thyroid clonotypes above 0.001. Ophthalmopathy was separated from stable hyperthyroidism by a 13 V-J model.

This clonotype showed up just a few times. Its antigen is as yet unknown. The CDR3 extends over 15 amino acids. Per the germline V gene, CDR1 is GTSNPN and CDR2 is SVGIG (reference sequence). V dropped 0 bases and J dropped 3 bases, with 12 bases sitting between them. Regions amplified from RNA transcripts were the TCR beta CDR3 regions. The TCR CDR3 first-round RT-PCR relied on the HTBI primer set. TCRdb fed the multiplex PCR reads into MiXCR, producing one record per CDR3 protein. The profile shows about 690,000 distinct CDR3 sequences, 15% to 20% of them singletons. This sequence joins TRBV30 and TRBJ1-5, with D hard to call. The clonotype comes from a man aged 50-60 years with Graves' hyperthyroidism. The specimen sequenced was blood. CDR3 nucleotide sequence: TGTGCCTGGAGTGTAGGCTCCGGGGACAATCAGCCCCAGCATTTT. Translating gives CAWSVGSGDNQPQHF.